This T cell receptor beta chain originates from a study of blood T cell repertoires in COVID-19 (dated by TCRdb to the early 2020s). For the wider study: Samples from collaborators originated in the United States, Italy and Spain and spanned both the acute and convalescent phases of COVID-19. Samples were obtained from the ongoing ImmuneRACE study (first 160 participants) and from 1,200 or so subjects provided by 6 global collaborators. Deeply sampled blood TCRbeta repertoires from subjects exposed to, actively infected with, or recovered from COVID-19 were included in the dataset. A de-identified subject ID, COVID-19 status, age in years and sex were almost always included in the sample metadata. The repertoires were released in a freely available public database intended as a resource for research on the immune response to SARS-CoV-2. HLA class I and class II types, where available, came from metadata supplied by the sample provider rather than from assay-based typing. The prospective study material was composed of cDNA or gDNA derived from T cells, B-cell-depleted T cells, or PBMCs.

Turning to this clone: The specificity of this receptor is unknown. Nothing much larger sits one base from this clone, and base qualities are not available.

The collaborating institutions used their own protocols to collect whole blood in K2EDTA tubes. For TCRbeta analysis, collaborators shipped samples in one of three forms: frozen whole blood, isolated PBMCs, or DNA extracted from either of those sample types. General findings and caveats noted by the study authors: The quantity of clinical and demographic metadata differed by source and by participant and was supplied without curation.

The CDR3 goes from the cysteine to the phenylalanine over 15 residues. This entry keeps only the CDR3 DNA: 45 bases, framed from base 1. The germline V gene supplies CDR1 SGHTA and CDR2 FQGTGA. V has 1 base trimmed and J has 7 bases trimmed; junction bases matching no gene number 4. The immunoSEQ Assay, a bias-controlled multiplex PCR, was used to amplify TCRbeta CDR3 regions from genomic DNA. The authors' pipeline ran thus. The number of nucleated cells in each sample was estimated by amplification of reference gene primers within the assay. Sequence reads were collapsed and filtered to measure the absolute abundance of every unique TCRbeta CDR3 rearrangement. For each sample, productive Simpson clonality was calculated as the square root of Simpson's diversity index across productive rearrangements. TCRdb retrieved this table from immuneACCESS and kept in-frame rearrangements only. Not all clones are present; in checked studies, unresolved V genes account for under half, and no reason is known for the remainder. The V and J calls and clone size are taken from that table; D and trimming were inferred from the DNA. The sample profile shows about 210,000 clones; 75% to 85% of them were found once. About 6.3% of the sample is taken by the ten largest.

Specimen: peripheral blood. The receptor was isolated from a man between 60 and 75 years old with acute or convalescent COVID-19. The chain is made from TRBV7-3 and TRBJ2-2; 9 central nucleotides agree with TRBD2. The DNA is TGTGCCAGCAGCTTAAGTAGCGGGGGCATCGGGGAGCTGTTTTTT. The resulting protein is CASSLSSGGIGELFF.